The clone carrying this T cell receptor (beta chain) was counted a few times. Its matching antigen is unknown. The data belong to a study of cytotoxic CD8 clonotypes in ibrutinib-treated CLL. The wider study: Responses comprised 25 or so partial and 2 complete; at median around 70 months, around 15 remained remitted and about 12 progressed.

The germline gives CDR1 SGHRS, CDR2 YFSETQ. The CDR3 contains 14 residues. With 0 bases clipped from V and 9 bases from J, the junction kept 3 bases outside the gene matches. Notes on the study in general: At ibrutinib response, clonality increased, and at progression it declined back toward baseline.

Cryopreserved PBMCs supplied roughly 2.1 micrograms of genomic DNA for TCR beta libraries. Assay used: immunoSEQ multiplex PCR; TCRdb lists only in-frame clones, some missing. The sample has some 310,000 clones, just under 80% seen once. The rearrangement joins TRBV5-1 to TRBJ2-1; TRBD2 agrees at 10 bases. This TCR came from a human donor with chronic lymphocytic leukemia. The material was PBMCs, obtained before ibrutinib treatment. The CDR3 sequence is CASSLALAGVEQFF. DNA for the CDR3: TGCGCCAGCAGCTTGGCGCTAGCGGGAGTTGAGCAGTTCTTC.